What follows are 2 T cell receptor beta chains derived from one specimen sequenced in a study of T cell changes during pregnancy in multiple sclerosis. TCRdb's copy holds only in-frame clones and misses some; the assay was immunoSEQ multiplex PCR. The top ten clones hold less than 2.5% of a sample with 75,000 to 100,000 clones, 92% of them seen once. The sequencing used peripheral blood, collected after pregnancy. The source is a female donor in good health, enrolled as a control in a pregnancy study.

CDR3 residues: CASSERVSGGNTF. The CDR3, as DNA: TGTGCCAGCAGTGAAAGGGTGTCGGGGGGCAACACCTTC. This chain links TRBV2 with TRBJ1-2, with D perhaps TRBD1 (6 bases). Trimming pared 2 bases from V and 12 bases from J, leaving 16 bases between. The CDR3 is 13 residues long. CDR1 SNHLY and CDR2 FYNNEI come from the germline V gene. Complete variable domain (other parts from reference TRBV2 and TRBJ1-2): EPEVTQTPSHQVTQMGQEVILRCVPISNHLYFYWYRQILGQKVEFLVSFYNNEISEKSEIFDDQFSVERPDGSNFTLKIRSTKLEDSAMYFCASSERVSGGNTFGSGTRLTVV.

This clone has a single count. The V gene is TRBV19, the J gene TRBJ2-2; D may be TRBD1 (6 bases). V was cut by 2 bases and J by 4 bases, with 14 bases left in between. The CDR3 extends over 16 amino acids. The germline V gene has CDR1 LNHDA and CDR2 SQIVND (reference sequence). DNA for the CDR3: TGTGCCAGTAGTATATTTGGGGGCGCGGGCACCGGGGAGCTGTTTTTT. Translated: CASSIFGGAGTGELFF. Full variable domain (missing parts from reference TRBV19 and TRBJ2-2): DGGITQSPKYLFRKEGQNVTLSCEQNLNHDAMYWYRQDPGQGLRLIYYSQIVNDFQKGDIAEGYSVSREKKESFPLTVTSAQKNPTAFYLCASSIFGGAGTGELFFGEGSRLTVL.